The sequence of this T cell receptor (beta chain) was determined in a study of shared clonotypes between healthy human individuals. Template for every sorted-subset replicate PCR totaled 200 to 250 ng DNA, approximately 30,000 T cell genomes. In the study's own analysis: Junction-only immunoSEQ sequences carried no quality scores, so filtering differed. Using immunoSEQ multiplex PCR, the repertoire was profiled, and TCRdb retains in-frame clones only, with some absent. V and J calls and clone size are given by that table; D and trimming were obtained from the DNA. The repertoire includes approximately 2.5 million clones, around nine tenths of them detected once, and around 0.14% sits in the top ten. Every donor, a Caucasian adult, lived in Nashville, Tennessee. The CDR3 is 12 residues long. Trimming left V 8 bases short and J 2 bases short, with 11 bases between. CDR1 SQVTM and CDR2 ANQGSEA come from the germline V gene.

Sequencing was done on a sample of naive CD4+ T cells sorted from blood. Subset reported: CD45RA+ positively selected. This receptor was obtained from a man aged 18 to 35 in good health. The J gene is TRBJ2-3, the V gene TRBV29-1, with a possible D match to TRBD1 (5 bases). CDR3 protein: CSHQGTTDTQYF. CDR3 nucleotide sequence: TGCAGCCACCAGGGAACCACAGATACGCAGTATTTT.